The present T cell receptor (beta chain) was sequenced within a study of breast tumors, draining lymph nodes, adjacent tissues. Study-wide findings and caveats: That most tumor T cells come from lymph nodes remained unproven. Tumors had less TCR diversity than lymph nodes, more than nontumor tissue.

Per germline, CDR1 KGHDR and CDR2 SFDVKD. There are 19 residues in the CDR3. V shed 7 bases and J 7 bases; nucleotides not matched to a gene: 26. A note on this clonotype: What it recognizes is unknown.

The lymph nodes were axillary draining lymph nodes from breast cancer patients. TCRdb fed the multiplex PCR reads into MiXCR, producing one record per CDR3 protein. The sample contains approximately 300,000 distinct CDR3 sequences, 30% of which appear only once. This chain uses TRBV24-1 with TRBJ1-2, with TRBD1 matching over 7 bases. Specimen: axillary lymph node tissue. The TCR comes from a female donor with breast cancer. Some clones in this sample may be carry-over from other donors' samples. The CDR3 DNA follows: TGTGCCACCAGCACAAGCGCCAGCGGACTGACAGGGCAAGACGTTGGCTACACCTTC. Amino acid sequence: CATSTSASGLTGQDVGYTF.